This T cell receptor (beta chain) was sequenced in a study of blood T cell repertoires in COVID-19. Study overall: The analysed material was cDNA or gDNA that came from T cells, B-cell-depleted T cells, or PBMCs.

Original analysis: Scientists estimated how many nucleated cells there were by amplifying reference gene primers. Sequenced by immunoSEQ multiplex PCR; TCRdb stores in-frame clones only, minus some. For V, J and clone size, that table is used; D and trimming come from the DNA. The profile covers approximately 89,000 clones, with approximately 75% appearing a single time and around 13% taken by the ten largest. Germline loops: CDR1 MDHEN, CDR2 SYDVKM. This CDR3 has 15 amino acids. The trim removed 5 bases at V and 5 bases at J, leaving 8 bases unmatched. V and J are TRBV28 and TRBJ1-5; 8 nucleotides line up with TRBD1. Sequenced: peripheral blood. The sequence derives from a human donor in a cohort sampled during active COVID-19. The CDR3 DNA reads TGTGCCAGCAGTCCCCTTGGACAGGGTGATCAGCCCCAGCATTTT. Translating gives CASSPLGQGDQPQHF.